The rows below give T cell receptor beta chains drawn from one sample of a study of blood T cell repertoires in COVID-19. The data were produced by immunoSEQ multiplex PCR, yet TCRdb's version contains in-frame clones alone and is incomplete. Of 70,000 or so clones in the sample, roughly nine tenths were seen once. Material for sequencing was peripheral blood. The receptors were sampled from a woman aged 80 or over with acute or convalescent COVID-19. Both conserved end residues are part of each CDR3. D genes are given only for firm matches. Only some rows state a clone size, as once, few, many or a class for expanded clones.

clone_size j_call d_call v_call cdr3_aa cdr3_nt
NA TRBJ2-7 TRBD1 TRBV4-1 CASSQPGTGGKQYF TGCGCCAGCAGCCAACCCGGGACAGGGGGGAAGCAGTACTTC
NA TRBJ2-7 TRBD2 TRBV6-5 CASRPLAATYEQYF TGTGCCAGCAGGCCACTAGCGGCCACCTACGAGCAGTACTTC
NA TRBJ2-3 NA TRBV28 CASSPSLRAEITDTQYF TGTGCCAGCAGTCCCTCACTGCGCGCGGAAATCACAGATACGCAGTATTTT
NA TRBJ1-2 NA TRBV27 CASSPGLGGYTF TGTGCCAGCAGTCCTGGACTGGGCGGCTACACCTTC
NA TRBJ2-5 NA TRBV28 CASSLGGAQETQYF TGTGCCAGCAGTTTGGGGGGGGCCCAAGAGACCCAGTACTTC
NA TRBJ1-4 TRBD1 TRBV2 CASSVVVTGGEKLFF TGTGCCAGCAGTGTTGTGGTTACAGGGGGAGAAAAACTGTTTTTT
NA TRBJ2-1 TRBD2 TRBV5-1 CASSFRAGGSYNEQFF TGCGCCAGCAGCTTTAGGGCGGGAGGGTCCTACAATGAGCAGTTCTTC
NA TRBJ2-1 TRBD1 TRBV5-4 CASSLRQGSYNEQFF TGTGCCAGCAGCCTCCGACAGGGCTCCTACAATGAGCAGTTCTTC
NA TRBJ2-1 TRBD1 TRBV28 CASSPTGGWEQFF TGTGCCAGCAGCCCTACAGGGGGGTGGGAGCAGTTCTTC
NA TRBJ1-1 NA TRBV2 CASSIHADTEAFF TGTGCCAGCAGTATCCACGCGGACACTGAAGCTTTCTTT
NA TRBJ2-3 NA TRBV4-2 CASSQVFGSTDTQYF TGTGCCAGCAGCCAAGTGTTTGGCAGCACAGATACGCAGTATTTT
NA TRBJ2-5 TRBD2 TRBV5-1 CASSPGGGLETQYF TGCGCCAGCAGCCCCGGGGGGGGGCTAGAGACCCAGTACTTC
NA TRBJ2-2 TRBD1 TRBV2 CASSPVTGAVGELFF TGTGCCAGCAGCCCTGTGACAGGGGCTGTCGGGGAGCTGTTTTTT
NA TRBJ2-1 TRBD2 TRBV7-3 CASSLTSGVSHEQFF TGTGCCAGCAGCTTGACTAGCGGGGTGTCCCATGAGCAGTTCTTC
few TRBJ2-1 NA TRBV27 CASSLSVGSSEQFF TGTGCCAGCAGTTTATCGGTCGGGAGTAGTGAGCAGTTCTTC
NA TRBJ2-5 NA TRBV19 CASSSSGKTQYF TGTGCCAGTAGTTCCAGTGGCAAGACCCAGTACTTC
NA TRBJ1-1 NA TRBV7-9 CASSDPGRGEAFF TGTGCCAGCAGCGACCCCGGGCGCGGGGAAGCTTTCTTT
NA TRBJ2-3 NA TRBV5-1 CASSFTGEVRDTQYF TGCGCCAGCAGCTTCACGGGAGAGGTACGAGATACGCAGTATTTT
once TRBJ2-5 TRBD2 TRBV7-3 CASSLTASGLAGGGQETQYF TGTGCCAGCAGCTTAACCGCCTCTGGACTAGCGGGAGGGGGGCAAGAGACCCAGTACTTC
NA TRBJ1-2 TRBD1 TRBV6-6 CASSDRQGTSYGYTF TGTGCCAGCAGTGATCGACAGGGTACGTCCTATGGCTACACCTTC
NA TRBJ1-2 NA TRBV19 CASSIGAPHGYTF TGTGCCAGTAGTATAGGAGCTCCCCATGGCTACACCTTC
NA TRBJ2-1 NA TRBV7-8 CASSLVRAPEQFF TGTGCCAGCAGCTTAGTACGCGCTCCAGAGCAGTTCTTC
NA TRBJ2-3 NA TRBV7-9 CASSSSGTDTQYF TGTGCCAGCAGCTCCTCGGGGACAGATACGCAGTATTTT
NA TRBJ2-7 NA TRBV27 CASSPSTPGYEQYF TGTGCCAGCAGTCCATCGACACCAGGATACGAGCAGTACTTC
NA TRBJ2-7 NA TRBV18 CASSPPGQTYEQYF TGTGCCAGCTCACCACCTGGACAGACCTACGAGCAGTACTTC
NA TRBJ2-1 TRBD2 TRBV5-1 CASSHVVGGYNEQFF TGCGCCAGCAGCCACGTCGTGGGGGGGTACAATGAGCAGTTCTTC
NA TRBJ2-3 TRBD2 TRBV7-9 CASSSGTSGTGRDTDTQYF TGTGCCAGCAGCTCGGGGACTAGCGGGACCGGACGGGACACAGATACGCAGTATTTT